Listed here are 24 T cell receptor beta chains from one sample, sequenced in a study of shared clonotypes between healthy human individuals. TCRdb keeps only in-frame clones here, not all; method: immunoSEQ multiplex PCR. The sample has about 1.5 million clones, 95% to 99% seen once. The sample consisted of naive CD4+ T cells sorted from blood. Subset denoted: CD45RA+ positively selected. The receptor set was obtained from a man younger than 40 in good health.

This chain joins TRBV5-4 and TRBJ1-2; D not certain. The CDR3 extends over 13 amino acids. Trimming removed 2 bases at V and 4 bases at J, with 9 bases between. CDR1 and CDR2 from the germline V gene are SGHNT and YYREEE (reference sequence). The CDR3 region is CASSFEGSYGYTF. CDR3 nucleotides: TGTGCCAGCAGCTTCGAGGGTTCCTATGGCTACACCTTC.

The chain uses TRBV5-4 and TRBJ1-2; the D gene is possibly TRBD1 (6 bases). Per the germline V gene, CDR1 is SGHNT and CDR2 is YYREEE (reference sequence). V was trimmed by 3 bases and J by 1 base, leaving 16 bases between them. The CDR3 sequence is 16 residues long. The CDR3 coding sequence is TGTGCCAGCAGCTCGACCATCAAGGACAGTAACTATGGCTACACCTTC. Amino acid sequence: CASSSTIKDSNYGYTF. Together with reference TRBV5-4 and TRBJ1-2, the CDR3 gives the full variable domain: ETGVTQSPTHLIKTRGQQVTLRCSSQSGHNTVSWYQQALGQGPQFIFQYYREEENGRGNFPPRFSGLQFPNYSSELNVNALELDDSALYLCASSSTIKDSNYGYTFGSGTRLTVV.

The CDR3 is CASSIPGPQETQYF. The CDR3 bases are TGTGCCAGCAGCATCCCGGGGCCCCAAGAGACCCAGTACTTC. The chain links TRBV5-4 to TRBJ2-5; D tentatively fits TRBD1 or TRBD2 (5 bases each). CDR3 length: 14 residues. CDR1 SGHNT and CDR2 YYREEE come from the germline V gene (reference sequence). V shed 4 bases and J shed 1 base, with 11 bases lying between them. Full variable domain (missing parts from reference TRBV5-4 and TRBJ2-5): ETGVTQSPTHLIKTRGQQVTLRCSSQSGHNTVSWYQQALGQGPQFIFQYYREEENGRGNFPPRFSGLQFPNYSSELNVNALELDDSALYLCASSIPGPQETQYFGPGTRLLVL.

This rearrangement joins TRBV5-8 to TRBJ2-7; D remains unclear. The CDR3 is 14 amino acids. V gave up 4 bases and J gave up 1 base, with 12 bases separating them. Per the germline V gene, CDR1 is SGHTS and CDR2 is YDEGEE. The CDR3 is CASSRGAGSYEQYF. The CDR3 DNA is TGTGCCAGCAGCCGCGGTGCCGGTTCCTACGAGCAGTACTTC.

As for this clone: Other nucleotide sequences in the sample specify the same CDR3. The chain recombines TRBV7-8 with TRBJ1-5; D ambiguous. The CDR3 runs 13 residues. CDR1 SGHVS and CDR2 FQNEAQ come from the germline V gene. Trimming removed 0 bases from V and 5 bases from J, with 5 bases in between. Here the CDR3 DNA reads TGTGCCAGCAGCTTAGCTGGGGATCAGCCCCAGCATTTT. Protein product: CASSLAGDQPQHF.

J is TRBJ1-5 and V is TRBV6-1; D is uncertain. Germline CDR1 reads MNHNS; CDR2 reads SASEGT. The V and J ends lost 8 bases and 0 bases respectively, with 11 bases between them. This CDR3 contains 14 residues. CDR3 bases: TGTGCCAGCGCAAGACCTTATAGCAATCAGCCCCAGCATTTT. Translated, it gives CASARPYSNQPQHF.

Turning to this clone: Sequence at one end of the junction differs from germline and may be a read error. The rearrangement joins TRBV7-7 to TRBJ2-1; D not certain. Germline V CDR1 and CDR2: SSHAT, FNYEAQ (reference sequence). The CDR3 has 13 residues. For the CDR3, the DNA is TGTGCTAGCAGCTTTAATCCCTACAATGAGCAGTTCTTC. Amino acid sequence: CASSFNPYNEQFF.

The rearrangement links TRBV7-8 to TRBJ2-1, with D perhaps matching TRBD1 (6 bases). The V gene lost 7 bases and the J gene lost 7 bases, with 20 bases spanning the gap. CDR1 and CDR2 from the germline V gene are SGHVS and FQNEAQ. The CDR3 runs to 15 residues. Here the CDR3 reads CASISSRGRVNEQFF. The DNA of the CDR3 is TGTGCCAGCATCTCATCCAGGGGCAGGGTAAATGAGCAGTTCTTC.

V is TRBV9 and J is TRBJ2-7; the D gene could be TRBD1 or TRBD2 (5 bases each). The CDR3 has 22 residues. V lost 4 bases and J lost 3, with 38 bases in between. Germline V lookup: CDR1 SGDLS, CDR2 YYNGEE. CDR3 region: CASSSSLQPPGTKTVCDYEQYF. CDR3 bases: TGTGCCAGCAGCTCGTCGCTCCAACCCCCGGGGACCAAGACGGTCTGTGACTACGAGCAGTACTTC.

The CDR3 coding sequence is TGCGCCAGCAGCCAAGATCCGACTAGCGGGAGGACCCAGTACTTC. Translation gives CASSQDPTSGRTQYF. The J gene is TRBJ2-5, the V gene TRBV4-1; 12 bases match TRBD2. The length of the CDR3 is 15 residues. The germline V gene has CDR1 MGHRA and CDR2 YSYEKL. J gave up 7 bases and V 0 bases, and 3 bases lay outside the gene matches.

The chain couples TRBV9 to TRBJ2-1, with D possibly matching TRBD2 (5 bases). Trimming shortened V by 5 bases and J by 1 base, and 13 bases separated the two germline ends. CDR3 length: 15 residues. CDR1 and CDR2 (germline): SGDLS, YYNGEE. CDR3 DNA sequence: TGTGCCAGCAGTCAAGCGGCAAAGTCCTACAATGAGCAGTTCTTC. Its translation is CASSQAAKSYNEQFF.

The chain recombines TRBV6-6 with TRBJ2-4; 10 bases are a match to TRBD1. The CDR3 extends over 15 amino acids. Trimming took 5 bases from V and 8 from J; bases not matched to a gene: 9. Germline values: CDR1 MNHNY, CDR2 SVGAGI (reference sequence). The DNA for the CDR3 is TGTGCCAGCAGTCAGACAGGGGGCCGTCTTGACATTCAGTACTTC. Translation: CASSQTGGRLDIQYF.

V gene TRBV5-4 combines with J gene TRBJ1-3, with 10 bases fitting TRBD1. V lost 4 bases to trimming and J lost 5 bases; unmatched junction nucleotides: 3. CDR3 size: 14 residues. The germline gives CDR1 SGHNT, CDR2 YYREEE (reference sequence). CDR3 loop: CASSTGQGRNTIYF. In nucleotides, the CDR3 is TGTGCCAGCAGCACGGGACAGGGGAGAAACACCATATATTTT. The variable domain in full, completed from reference TRBV5-4 and TRBJ1-3, reads ETGVTQSPTHLIKTRGQQVTLRCSSQSGHNTVSWYQQALGQGPQFIFQYYREEENGRGNFPPRFSGLQFPNYSSELNVNALELDDSALYLCASSTGQGRNTIYFGEGSWLTVV.

V gene TRBV6-5 combines with J gene TRBJ2-5; unclear D gene. Germline values: CDR1 MNHEY, CDR2 SVGAGI. V lost 6 bases to trimming and J lost 2 bases, with 13 bases between them. The CDR3 contains 14 residues. CDR3 DNA sequence: TGTGCCAGCAGACCCCAGACGGCTCAAGAGACCCAGTACTTC. This gives the protein CASRPQTAQETQYF.

This sequence joins TRBV29-1 and TRBJ2-1; 9 nucleotides line up with TRBD1. V lost 0 bases, J lost 7 bases, and 13 bases stayed unmatched. The CDR3 is 17 amino acids. Looked up from germline, CDR1 is SQVTM and CDR2 is ANQGSEA. CDR3 nucleotide sequence: TGCAGCGTTGAAGATCCCGGGACAGGGAGGTCCTCAAATGAGCAGTTCTTC. It codes for CSVEDPGTGRSSNEQFF.

A remark on this clone: Other DNA variants within this sample encode the same CDR3. The chain uses TRBV7-9 and TRBJ2-1; 8 nucleotides match TRBD2. The CDR3 consists of 15 residues. Germline-derived CDR1 and CDR2 are SEHNR and FQNEAQ (reference sequence). With 1 base clipped from V and 5 bases from J, the junction kept 4 bases outside the gene matches. DNA for the CDR3: TGTGCCAGCAGCTTAGGGAGTAGCGGGAACAATGAGCAGTTCTTC. It specifies CASSLGSSGNNEQFF.

The chain recombines TRBV18 with TRBJ2-2, with 9 bases identical to TRBD2. The CDR3 has 16 amino acids. The ends lost 2 bases at V and 1 base at J; junction bases unmatched: 2. Germline V CDR1 and CDR2: KGHSH, LQKENI. Here the CDR3 reads CASSPAGGRNTGELFF. The CDR3, as DNA: TGTGCCAGCTCACCAGCGGGAGGGCGGAACACCGGGGAGCTGTTTTTT.

The chain couples TRBV5-1 to TRBJ2-5, with 8 bases matching TRBD1. The CDR3 runs 16 residues. In germline, CDR1 is SGHRS, CDR2 YFSETQ. The V and J ends lost 4 bases and 4 bases, in that order; junction bases with no gene match: 12. The CDR3 bases are TGCGCCAGCAGCGGGTTGATGGGACAGGCCAGAGAGACCCAGTACTTC. Its protein product is CASSGLMGQARETQYF.

The chain couples TRBV15 to TRBJ2-7; D gene unclear. The CDR3 is 12 residues long. Germline CDR1 LNHNV, CDR2 YYDKDF (reference sequence). Between the trimmed V and J ends, which lost 3 bases and 9 bases, there was a span of 12 bases. The CDR3 reads CATSSDWVWQYF. CDR3 coding DNA: TGTGCCACCAGCAGCGACTGGGTTTGGCAGTACTTC.

V is TRBV28 and J is TRBJ1-2, with TRBD1 matching over 11 bases. CDR1 MDHEN and CDR2 SYDVKM come from the germline V gene. J was trimmed by 8 bases and V by 5 bases; bases with no gene match: 16. The CDR3 length is 17 residues. As DNA, the CDR3 is TGTGCCAGCAGTGGCCGGACAGGGGGCGTGCAGCACTGGGGCTACACCTTC. Translation gives CASSGRTGGVQHWGYTF.

This clone was counted a single time. No DNA is shown, since the ends of the CDR3 on it are uncertain; the CDR3 is the one TCRdb lists. This chain connects TRBV28 to TRBJ2-1; the table's D call, TRBD1, has no DNA check behind it. The CDR3 is 15 amino acids long, termini counted. Germline loops: CDR1 MDHEN, CDR2 SYDVKM. CDR3 amino acids: CASSFGPGSYNEQFF.

The genes are TRBV2 and TRBJ1-2, with a possible D match to TRBD1 (5 bases). Germline V gives CDR1 SNHLY, CDR2 FYNNEI. Between the trimmed V and J ends, which lost 4 bases and 0 bases, there was a span of 9 bases. This CDR3 comprises 14 residues. CDR3 amino acids: CASSGSRANYGYTF. The CDR3 region has the DNA TGTGCCAGCAGTGGATCCAGGGCTAACTATGGCTACACCTTC. Complete variable domain (other parts from reference TRBV2 and TRBJ1-2): EPEVTQTPSHQVTQMGQEVILRCVPISNHLYFYWYRQILGQKVEFLVSFYNNEISEKSEIFDDQFSVERPDGSNFTLKIRSTKLEDSAMYFCASSGSRANYGYTFGSGTRLTVV.

J is TRBJ2-1 and V is TRBV25-1; D might be TRBD2 (6 bases). Trimming pared 8 bases from V and 3 bases from J, leaving 20 bases between. CDR3 length: 16 amino acids. CDR1 and CDR2 (germline): MGHDK, SYGVNS. CDR3 DNA: TGTGCCAGCGGGGCCGCCGGGACTCTTATCTACAATGAGCAGTTCTTC. This gives the protein CASGAAGTLIYNEQFF.

The rearrangement links TRBV29-1 to TRBJ2-5; D remains unclear. This CDR3 spans 13 amino acids. Germline V gene data show CDR1 as SQVTM and CDR2 as ANQGSEA. Trimming stripped 4 bases from V and 4 bases from J, with 13 bases between. The CDR3 loop reads CSVAQSSGETQYF. The CDR3 DNA reads TGCAGCGTTGCACAGAGCTCAGGAGAGACCCAGTACTTC.